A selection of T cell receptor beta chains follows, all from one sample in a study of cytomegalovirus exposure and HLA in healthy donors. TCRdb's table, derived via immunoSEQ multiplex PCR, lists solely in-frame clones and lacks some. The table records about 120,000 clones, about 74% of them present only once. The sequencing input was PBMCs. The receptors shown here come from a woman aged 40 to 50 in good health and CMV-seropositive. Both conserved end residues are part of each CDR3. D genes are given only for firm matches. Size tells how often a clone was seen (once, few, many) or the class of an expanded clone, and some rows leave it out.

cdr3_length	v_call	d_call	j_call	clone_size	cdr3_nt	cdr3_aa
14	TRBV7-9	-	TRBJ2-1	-	TGTGCCAGCAGCTACGGGGATCTCTACAATGAGCAGTTCTTC	CASSYGDLYNEQFF
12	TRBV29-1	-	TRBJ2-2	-	TGCAGCGCCGCTAGCGCGGGCGGGGAGCTGTTTTTT	CSAASAGGELFF
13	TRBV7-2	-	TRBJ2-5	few	TGTGCCAGCAGCTTGTACAGAACAAATAACCAGTACTTC	CASSLYRTNNQYF
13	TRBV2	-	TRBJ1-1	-	TGTGCCAGAAGCGCGTTTAAGGACACTGAAGCTTTCTTT	CARSAFKDTEAFF
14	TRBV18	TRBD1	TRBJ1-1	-	TGTGCCAGCTCCCGACAGGGGATTCACACTGAAGCTTTCTTT	CASSRQGIHTEAFF
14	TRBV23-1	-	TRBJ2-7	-	TGCGCCAGCAGTCAATTCAACAGAGACTACGAGCAGTACTTC	CASSQFNRDYEQYF
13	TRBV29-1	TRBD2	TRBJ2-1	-	TGCAGCGTTACGGTGTTAGCGGGCGGGGAGCAGTTCTTC	CSVTVLAGGEQFF
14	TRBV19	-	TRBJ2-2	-	TGTGCCAGTAGTGATAGCGGGAACACCGGGGAGCTGTTTTTT	CASSDSGNTGELFF
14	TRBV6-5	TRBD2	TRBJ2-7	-	TGTGCCAGCAAGGCTAGCGGTAGCTCCTACGAGCAGTACTTC	CASKASGSSYEQYF
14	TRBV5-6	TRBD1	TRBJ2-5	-	TGTGCCAGCAGCCTGACAGGGCCGGGGAGGACCCAGTACTTC	CASSLTGPGRTQYF
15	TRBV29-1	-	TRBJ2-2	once	TGCAGCGTTGGGCTCGGGACAACGAACACCGGGGAGCTGTTTTTT	CSVGLGTTNTGELFF
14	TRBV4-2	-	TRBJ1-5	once	TGTGCCAGCAGCCAAAGCTCTAGCAATCAGCCCCAGCATTTT	CASSQSSSNQPQHF
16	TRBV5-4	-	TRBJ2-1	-	TGTGCCTTCGAAGCCCCCAGAGTCGGGGGATACAATGAGCAGTTCTTC	CAFEAPRVGGYNEQFF
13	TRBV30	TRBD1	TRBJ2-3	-	TGTGCCTTGGACAGGGGGTCCGGAGATACGCAGTATTTT	CALDRGSGDTQYF
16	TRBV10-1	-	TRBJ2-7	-	TGCGCCAGCAGTGAAGTTCCGCTAGTCTCCCTCTACGAGCAGTACTTC	CASSEVPLVSLYEQYF
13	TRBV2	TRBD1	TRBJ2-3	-	TGTGCCAGCAGGGGGACAGGGCCAGATACGCAGTATTTT	CASRGTGPDTQYF
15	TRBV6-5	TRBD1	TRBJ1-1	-	TGTGCCAGCAGTCGTGGGACAGATATGAACACTGAAGCTTTCTTT	CASSRGTDMNTEAFF
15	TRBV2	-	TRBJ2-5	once	TGTGCCAGCAGTGAAGACGGCGGGATCGGAGAGACCCAGTACTTC	CASSEDGGIGETQYF
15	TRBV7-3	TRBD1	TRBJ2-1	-	TGTGCCAGCAGCCAAACCGGGACAGGTGAATATGAGCAGTTCTTC	CASSQTGTGEYEQFF
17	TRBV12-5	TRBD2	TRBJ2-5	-	TGTGCTAGTGGTCCCGGGGGGGGACTAGCGGGAGGAGAGACCCAGTACTTC	CASGPGGGLAGGETQYF
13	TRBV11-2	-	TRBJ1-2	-	TGTGCCAGCAGACCCGTTGGACAGCATGGCTACACCTTC	CASRPVGQHGYTF
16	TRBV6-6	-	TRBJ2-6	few	TGTGCCAGCAGTTACTCACAGGGCGTTGGGGCCAACGTCCTGACTTTC	CASSYSQGVGANVLTF
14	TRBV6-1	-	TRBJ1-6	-	TGTGCCAGCAGTCCCCGGGAGAATAATTCACGCCTCCACTTT	CASSPRENNSRLHF
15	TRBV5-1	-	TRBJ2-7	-	TGCGCCAGCAGCTTGGCCACAGGAGACGGGGGCGAGCAGTACTTC	CASSLATGDGGEQYF
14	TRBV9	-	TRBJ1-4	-	TGTGCCAGCAGCGTAAGTGGAGCAATCGAAAAACTGTTTTTT	CASSVSGAIEKLFF
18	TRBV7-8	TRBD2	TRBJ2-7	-	TGTGCCAGCAGCCCAAGGACTAGCGAGACGGGGGATCGGTACGAGCAGTACTTC	CASSPRTSETGDRYEQYF
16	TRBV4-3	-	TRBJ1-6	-	TGCGCCAGCAGCCAAGATGTAGGGGCGAATAATTCACCCCTCCACTTT	CASSQDVGANNSPLHF
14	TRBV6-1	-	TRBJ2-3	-	TGTGCCAGCACTACGCTTTCTAGCACAGATACGCAGTATTTT	CASTTLSSTDTQYF
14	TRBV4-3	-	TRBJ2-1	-	TGCGCCAGCAGCCAAGTGCTATCCTACAATGAGCAGTTCTTC	CASSQVLSYNEQFF
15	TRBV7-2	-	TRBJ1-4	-	TGTGCCAGCAGCTTAGCGCCAGGGACTAATGAAAAACTGTTTTTT	CASSLAPGTNEKLFF
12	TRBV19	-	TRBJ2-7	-	TGTGCCAGTAGTACAGGGGGGTACGAGCAGTACTTC	CASSTGGYEQYF
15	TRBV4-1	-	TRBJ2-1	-	TGCGCCAGCAGCCAAGCCGGGAGCTCCTACAATGAGCAGTTCTTC	CASSQAGSSYNEQFF
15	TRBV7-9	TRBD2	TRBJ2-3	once	TGTGCCAGCAGCCCCCAGCGGGAGCTCACAGATACGCAGTATTTT	CASSPQRELTDTQYF
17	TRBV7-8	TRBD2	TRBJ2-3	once	TGTGCCAGCAGCCCCGGCGGGGCGGGGGGGACCCCAGATACGCAGTATTTT	CASSPGGAGGTPDTQYF
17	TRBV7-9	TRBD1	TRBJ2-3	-	TGTGCCAGCAGCACGCGCCCCGGGACAGGGGCGACAGATACGCAGTATTTT	CASSTRPGTGATDTQYF
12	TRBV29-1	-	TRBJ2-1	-	TGCAGCGTTCCACTAGCAGTCAATGAGCAGTTCTTC	CSVPLAVNEQFF
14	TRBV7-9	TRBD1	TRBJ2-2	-	TGTGCCAGCAGACGGACAGGGGACACCGGGGAGCTGTTTTTT	CASRRTGDTGELFF
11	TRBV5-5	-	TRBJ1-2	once	TGTGCCAGCAGCTCGTCTGTGGGCTACACCTTC	CASSSSVGYTF
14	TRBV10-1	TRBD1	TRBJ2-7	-	TGCGCCAGCAGTGAGGGCGTCAGGGGGTACGAGCAGTACTTC	CASSEGVRGYEQYF
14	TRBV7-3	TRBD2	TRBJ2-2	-	TGTGCCAGCGGAAACAGCGGGGGAGGCGGGGAGCTGTTTTTT	CASGNSGGGGELFF
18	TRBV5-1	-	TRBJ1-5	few	TGCGCCAGCTGCGATCCTACCCAGGGCTCGGAGCTGTATCAGCCCCAGCATTTT	CASCDPTQGSELYQPQHF
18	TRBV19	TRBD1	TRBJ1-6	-	TGTGCCAGGCCGGGGCGGGGGTACGGGGGACAGGTCGATTCACCCCTCCACTTT	CARPGRGYGGQVDSPLHF
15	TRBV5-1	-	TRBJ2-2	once	TGCGCCAGCAGCTTGGGACTGCCGAACACCGGGGAGCTGTTTTTT	CASSLGLPNTGELFF